The table lists the clone carrying this T cell receptor beta chain with a few counts. No antigen is known for it. One entry per CDR3 protein results from TCRdb running MiXCR on the RT-PCR reads. The top ten hold 10% of the sample, which has 250,000 to 350,000 distinct CDR3 sequences, 22% seen once. V was clipped by 1 base and J by 8 bases, with 11 bases between them. The germline CDR1 and CDR2 sequences are MNHEY and SMNVEV (reference sequence). The CDR3 extends over 13 amino acids. The sample originates from a study of response to subunit inactivated influenza vaccine. Whole-study results and caveats: There was a suggestion from the authors that each seasonal influenza vaccination recruits few new T cells.

The rearrangement links TRBV27 to TRBJ1-2; unclear D gene. The sample here was PBMCs from blood, taken approximately 20 months after vaccination. This clonotype was sampled from a man between 50 and 70 years old who received an inactivated influenza vaccine. The CDR3 sequence is CASSLYPYRGYTF. For the CDR3, the DNA is TGTGCCAGCAGTTTATACCCCTATAGGGGCTACACCTTC.